The 19 T cell receptor beta chains below were found in one sample sequenced in a study of CD8+CD57+ T cells in acquired aplastic anemia. Genomic DNA, the template, was used for profiling of the TCR beta VDJ and CDR3. Each CDR3 protein is one row after TCRdb ran MiXCR on the reads. Counted here are fewer than 250,000 distinct CDR3 sequences, roughly half occurring once; the ten biggest clones make up about 17%. Sequenced: sorted CD4+, CD8+, or CD8+CD57+ T cells (not recorded which) from PBMCs. Receptors were obtained from a human donor in good health, serving as a control.

The chain employs TRBV7-8 and TRBJ2-7, with 8 nucleotides matching TRBD1. Losses at the gene ends were 5 bases for V and 6 bases for J; bases not matched to a gene: 6. Germline V gene sequence: CDR1 SGHVS, CDR2 FQNEAQ. This CDR3 contains 13 residues. The CDR3, as DNA: TGTGCCAGCAGCCCCAGGGGGCGGAGCGAGCAGTACTTC. Encoded protein: CASSPRGRSEQYF. The whole variable domain, filled in from reference TRBV7-8 and TRBJ2-7, reads GAGVSQSPRYKVAKRGQDVALRCDPISGHVSLFWYQQALGQGPEFLTYFQNEAQLDKSGLPSDRFFAERPEGSVSTLKIQRTQQEDSAVYLCASSPRGRSEQYFGPGTRLTVT.

Ten or more counts support this clonotype. This chain uses TRBV7-8 with TRBJ2-3; 13 bases line up with TRBD2. Germline-derived CDR1 and CDR2 are SGHVS and FQNEAQ. V trimming: 5 bases; J trimming: 5 bases; junction bases outside the gene matches: 10. The CDR3 is 17 amino acids. CDR3 sequence reads: CASSRSSGLAGKDTQYF. The CDR3 DNA is TGTGCCAGCAGCCGCTCTTCGGGACTAGCGGGGAAAGATACGCAGTATTTT.

This rearrangement joins TRBV9 to TRBJ2-5; D remains unclear. The ends were cut back, 3 bases at V and 2 bases at J, with 8 bases in the middle. The germline gives CDR1 SGDLS, CDR2 YYNGEE. The CDR3 length is 13 residues. The CDR3 sequence: CASSEGRQETQYF. The CDR3 DNA is TGTGCCAGCAGCGAGGGCAGGCAAGAGACCCAGTACTTC.

V is TRBV4-1 and J is TRBJ2-7; no firm D call. This CDR3 has 16 residues. Trimming shortened V by 0 bases and J by 0 bases, and 12 bases separated the two germline ends. Germline V CDR1 and CDR2: MGHRA, YSYEKL. The CDR3, as DNA: TGCGCCAGCAGCCAAGAACCGAAGGCGAGCTCCTACGAGCAGTACTTC. Its protein is CASSQEPKASSYEQYF.

This clonotype was recorded many times. V and J are TRBV12-3 or TRBV12-4 and TRBJ1-1; 11 bases line up with TRBD1. Germline trimming cut 2 bases from V and 0 bases from J; bases unmatched to any gene: 5. The CDR3 sequence is 17 residues long. As DNA, the CDR3 is TGTGCCAGCAGTTTAAGGGGACAGGGGGGCATGAACACTGAAGCTTTCTTT. Residues: CASSLRGQGGMNTEAFF.

Many counts were recorded for this clonotype. The V gene is TRBV7-9, the J gene TRBJ1-1; perhaps TRBD1 as D (6 bases). V was pared by 2 bases and J by 1 base, with 11 bases between. CDR1 is SEHNR and CDR2 is FQNEAQ in the germline V gene (reference sequence). This CDR3 is 15 amino acids long. The CDR3 region is CASSLKTTGNTEAFF. DNA of the CDR3: TGTGCCAGCAGCTTAAAGACGACAGGGAACACTGAAGCTTTCTTT.

The chain is built from TRBV7-3 and TRBJ1-2; D gene ambiguous. CDR1 SGHTA and CDR2 FQGTGA come from the germline V gene. There are 15 residues in the CDR3. V lost 2 bases and J 1 base, leaving 11 bases between the germline ends. In nucleotides, the CDR3 is TGTGCCAGCAGCTTAGCTTACCGGGGTAACTATGGCTACACCTTC. It is translated as CASSLAYRGNYGYTF.

The chain combines TRBV10-3 with TRBJ2-7; D gene uncertain. This CDR3 has 15 amino acids. V lost 4 bases, J lost 0 bases, and 13 bases lay in between. Per the germline V gene, CDR1 is ENHRY and CDR2 is SYGVKD. The CDR3 here is CAISGSGRHSYEQYF. CDR3 coding DNA: TGTGCCATCAGTGGATCAGGAAGACACTCCTACGAGCAGTACTTC.

This clonotype was counted between two and nine times. The CDR3 DNA is TGTGCCAGCAGCTTAGGGCGGGGGGCCAACGTCCTGACTTTC. Translating it yields CASSLGRGANVLTF. This chain links TRBV11-1 with TRBJ2-6; D not resolved. The germline gives CDR1 SGHAT, CDR2 FQDESV (reference sequence). V shed 1 base and J shed 4 bases, with 5 bases lying between them. The CDR3 length is 14 residues.

This chain joins TRBV28 and TRBJ1-6; D is perhaps TRBD1 (5 bases). This CDR3 spans 14 amino acids. Germline values: CDR1 MDHEN, CDR2 SYDVKM. Trimming removed 6 bases from V and 10 bases from J, with 16 bases in between. The CDR3 DNA follows: TGTGCCAGCAGCCTAGGTTCAGGGTACTCACCCCTCCACTTT. Translating it yields CASSLGSGYSPLHF. Based on the CDR3 plus reference TRBV28 and TRBJ1-6, the full variable domain is DVKVTQSSRYLVKRTGEKVFLECVQDMDHENMFWYRQDPGLGLRLIYFSYDVKMKEKGDIPEGYSVSREKKERFSLILESASTNQTSMYLCASSLGSGYSPLHFGNGTRLTVT.

In this sample, this clonotype turned up many times. The chain couples TRBV7-2 to TRBJ2-7, with D possibly TRBD2 on 7 matching bases. Germline CDR1 reads SGHTA; CDR2 reads FQGNSA. V was trimmed by 1 base and J by 6 bases, leaving 16 bases between them. CDR3 length: 15 residues. CDR3 sequence (DNA): TGTGCCAGCAGCTTAGGGGGGGGCACCACCTTCGAGCAGTACTTC. It specifies CASSLGGGTTFEQYF. Variable domain in full (rest from reference TRBV7-2 and TRBJ2-7): GAGVSQSPSNKVTEKGKDVELRCDPISGHTALYWYRQSLGQGLEFLIYFQGNSAPDKSGLPSDRFSAERTGGSVSTLTIQRTQQEDSAVYLCASSLGGGTTFEQYFGPGTRLTVT.

This clonotype occurred a few times. The chain is built from TRBV4-3 and TRBJ1-5; 10 positions match TRBD1. Germline V gives CDR1 LGHNA, CDR2 YSLEER. There are 15 residues in the CDR3. V lost 3 bases, J lost 3 bases, and 2 bases stayed unmatched. The CDR3, as DNA: TGCGCCAGCAGCCAGGGGACAGGGGCCAATCAGCCCCAGCATTTT. It specifies CASSQGTGANQPQHF.

This rearrangement joins TRBV10-1 to TRBJ1-3; 8 bases are shared with TRBD1. Germline V gene lookup returns CDR1 WNHNN and CDR2 SYGVQD (reference sequence). CDR3 size: 15 residues. The J segment lost 3 bases and the V segment lost 6 bases, leaving 7 bases of the junction unmatched. CDR3 residues: CASRHRGKYGNTIYF. The CDR3 nucleotides read TGCGCCAGCAGACACAGGGGGAAGTATGGAAACACCATATATTTT.

V gene TRBV20-1 combines with J gene TRBJ2-1; 11 bases fit TRBD2. The V segment lost 4 bases and the J segment 2 bases; nucleotides outside the gene matches: 4. Germline V gives CDR1 DFQATT, CDR2 SNEGSKA (reference sequence). This CDR3 is 15 amino acids long. The CDR3 coding sequence is TGCAGTGCTACAGGGACTAGCGGAACCTACAATGAGCAGTTCTTC. It is translated as CSATGTSGTYNEQFF.

This clonotype was observed at least ten times. This chain links TRBV20-1 with TRBJ2-7, with D possibly matching TRBD1 (6 bases). The germline V and J ends were trimmed by 6 bases and 4 bases, with 16 bases remaining between them. This CDR3 comprises 13 residues. The germline V gene encodes CDR1 DFQATT and CDR2 SNEGSKA (reference sequence). The CDR3: CSAEDRSVYEQYF. DNA of the CDR3: TGCAGTGCAGAGGACAGATCGGTATACGAGCAGTACTTC.

A few counts support this clonotype. The chain links TRBV7-9 to TRBJ1-4; D is uncertain. V gave up 6 bases and J gave up 0 bases, with 14 bases separating them. The V gene's germline CDR1 is SEHNR and CDR2 FQNEAQ (reference sequence). The CDR3 runs 16 residues. The CDR3 region has the DNA TGTGCCAGCAGTACTTCTTGGAGAGCAACTAATGAAAAACTGTTTTTT. It codes for CASSTSWRATNEKLFF.

CDR3 region: CASSRDRQSNHEQYF. The CDR3 DNA reads as TGTGCCAGCTCTCGGGATAGACAGTCGAACCACGAGCAGTACTTC. The chain uses TRBV2 and TRBJ2-7; D is possibly TRBD1 or TRBD2 (5 bases each). The CDR3 has 15 amino acids. From germline, CDR1 is SNHLY and CDR2 FYNNEI. V was trimmed by 8 bases and J by 5 bases, leaving 22 bases between them.

V usage is TRBV29-1 and J usage is TRBJ1-1; D is uncertain. Trimming removed 3 bases at V and 4 bases at J, with 6 bases between. CDR3 length equals 11 residues. Germline CDR1 is SQVTM and CDR2 is ANQGSEA. CDR3: CSVDGGTEAFF. DNA for the CDR3: TGCAGCGTTGACGGAGGCACTGAAGCTTTCTTT. Variable domain in full (rest from reference TRBV29-1 and TRBJ1-1): SAVISQKPSRDICQRGTSLTIQCQVDSQVTMMFWYRQQPGQSLTLIATANQGSEATYESGFVIDKFPISRPNLTFSTLTVSNMSPEDSSIYLCSVDGGTEAFFGQGTRLTVV.

This clonotype was seen many times. The chain couples TRBV7-8 to TRBJ2-7; 8 bases map to TRBD1. V gave up 2 bases and J gave up 2 bases; unmatched junction bases: 5. This CDR3 is built from 15 residues. Germline loops: CDR1 SGHVS, CDR2 FQNEAQ. The CDR3 nucleotides read TGTGCCAGCAGCTTAATGGCACAGGGGGCCTACGAGCAGTACTTC. Protein product: CASSLMAQGAYEQYF.